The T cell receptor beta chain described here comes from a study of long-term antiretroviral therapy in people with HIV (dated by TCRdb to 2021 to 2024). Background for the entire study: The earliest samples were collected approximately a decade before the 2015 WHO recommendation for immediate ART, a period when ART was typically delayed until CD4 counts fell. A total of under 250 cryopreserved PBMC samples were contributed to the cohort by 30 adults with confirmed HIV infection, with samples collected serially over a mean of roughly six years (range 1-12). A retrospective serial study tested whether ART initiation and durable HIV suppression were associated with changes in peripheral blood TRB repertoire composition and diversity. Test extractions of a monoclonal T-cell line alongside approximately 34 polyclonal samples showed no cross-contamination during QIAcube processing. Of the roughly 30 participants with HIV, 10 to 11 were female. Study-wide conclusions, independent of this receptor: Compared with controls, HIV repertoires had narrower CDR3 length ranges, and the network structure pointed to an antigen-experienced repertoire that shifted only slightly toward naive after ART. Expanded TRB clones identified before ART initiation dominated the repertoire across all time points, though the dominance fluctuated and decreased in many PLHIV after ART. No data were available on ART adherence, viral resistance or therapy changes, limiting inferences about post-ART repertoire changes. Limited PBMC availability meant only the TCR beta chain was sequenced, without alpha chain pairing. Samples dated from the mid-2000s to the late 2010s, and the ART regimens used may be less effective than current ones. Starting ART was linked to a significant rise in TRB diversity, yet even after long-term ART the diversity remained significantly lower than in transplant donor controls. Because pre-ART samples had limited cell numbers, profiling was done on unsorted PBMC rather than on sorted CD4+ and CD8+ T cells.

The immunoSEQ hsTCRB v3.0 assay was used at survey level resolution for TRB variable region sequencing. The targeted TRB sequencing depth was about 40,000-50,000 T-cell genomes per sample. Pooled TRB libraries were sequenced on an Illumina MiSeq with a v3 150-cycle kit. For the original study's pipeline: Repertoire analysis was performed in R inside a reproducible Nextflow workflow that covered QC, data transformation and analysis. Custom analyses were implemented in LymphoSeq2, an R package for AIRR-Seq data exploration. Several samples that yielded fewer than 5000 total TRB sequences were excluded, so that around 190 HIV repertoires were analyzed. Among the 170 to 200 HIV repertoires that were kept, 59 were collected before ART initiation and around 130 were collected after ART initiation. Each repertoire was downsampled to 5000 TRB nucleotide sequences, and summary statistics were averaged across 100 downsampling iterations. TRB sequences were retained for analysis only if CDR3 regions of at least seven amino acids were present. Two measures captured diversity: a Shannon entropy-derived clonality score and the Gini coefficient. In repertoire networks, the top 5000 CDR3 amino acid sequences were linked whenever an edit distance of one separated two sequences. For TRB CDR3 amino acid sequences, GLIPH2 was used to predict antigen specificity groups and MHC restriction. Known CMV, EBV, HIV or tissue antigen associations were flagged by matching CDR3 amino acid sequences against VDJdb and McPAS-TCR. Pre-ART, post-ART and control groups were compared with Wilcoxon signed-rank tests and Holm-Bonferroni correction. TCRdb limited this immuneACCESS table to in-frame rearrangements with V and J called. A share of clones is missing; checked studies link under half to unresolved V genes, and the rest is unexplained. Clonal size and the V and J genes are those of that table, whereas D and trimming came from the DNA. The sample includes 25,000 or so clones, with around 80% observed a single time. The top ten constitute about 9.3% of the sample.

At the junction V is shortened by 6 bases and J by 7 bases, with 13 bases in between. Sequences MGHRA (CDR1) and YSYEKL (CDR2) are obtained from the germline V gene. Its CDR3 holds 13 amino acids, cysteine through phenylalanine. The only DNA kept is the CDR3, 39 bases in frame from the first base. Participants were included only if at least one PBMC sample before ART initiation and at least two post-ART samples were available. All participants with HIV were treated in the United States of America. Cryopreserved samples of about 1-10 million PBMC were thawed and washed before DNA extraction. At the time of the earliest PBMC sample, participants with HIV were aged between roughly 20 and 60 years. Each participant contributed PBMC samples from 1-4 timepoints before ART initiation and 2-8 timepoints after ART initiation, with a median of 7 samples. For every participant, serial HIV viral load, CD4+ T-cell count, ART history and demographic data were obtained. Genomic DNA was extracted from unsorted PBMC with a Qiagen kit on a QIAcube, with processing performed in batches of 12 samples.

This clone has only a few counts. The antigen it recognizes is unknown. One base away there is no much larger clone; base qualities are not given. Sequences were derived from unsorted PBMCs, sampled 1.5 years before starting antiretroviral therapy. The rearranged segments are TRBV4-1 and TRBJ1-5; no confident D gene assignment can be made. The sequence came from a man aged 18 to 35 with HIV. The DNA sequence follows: TGCGCCAGCAGTCTTGCGCATGGGCAGCCCCAGCATTTT. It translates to CASSLAHGQPQHF.